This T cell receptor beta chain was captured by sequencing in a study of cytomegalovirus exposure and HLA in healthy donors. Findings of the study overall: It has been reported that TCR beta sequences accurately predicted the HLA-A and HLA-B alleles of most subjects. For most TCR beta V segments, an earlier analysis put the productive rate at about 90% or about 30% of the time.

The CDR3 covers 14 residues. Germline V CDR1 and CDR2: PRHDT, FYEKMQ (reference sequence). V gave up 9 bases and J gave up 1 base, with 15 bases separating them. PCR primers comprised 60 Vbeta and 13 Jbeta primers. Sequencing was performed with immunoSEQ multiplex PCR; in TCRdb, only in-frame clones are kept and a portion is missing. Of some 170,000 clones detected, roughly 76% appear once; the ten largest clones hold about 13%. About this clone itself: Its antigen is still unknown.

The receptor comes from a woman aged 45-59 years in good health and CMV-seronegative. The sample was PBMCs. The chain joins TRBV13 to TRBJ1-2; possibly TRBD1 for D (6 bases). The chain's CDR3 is CASRPDRVNYGYTF. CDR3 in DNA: TGTGCCAGTCGACCGGACAGAGTTAACTATGGCTACACCTTC. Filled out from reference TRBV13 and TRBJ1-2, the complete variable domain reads AAGVIQSPRHLIKEKRETATLKCYPIPRHDTVYWYQQGPGQDPQFLISFYEKMQSDKGSIPDRFSAQQFSDYHSELNMSSLELGDSALYFCASRPDRVNYGYTFGSGTRLTVV.